Detailed here is one T cell receptor (beta chain). Its specificity is not known. These data belong to a study of molecular identifiers for immune sequencing clone quantification. Notes on the study in general: Underestimation of highly expanded clone sizes could arise where identical TCR molecules share a barcode.

Using its own MiXCR run on the PCR reads, TCRdb lists one record per CDR3 protein. The repertoire holds 45,000 to 60,000 distinct CDR3 sequences, around 34% seen once, with about 4.1% in the top ten. J was trimmed by 6 bases and V by 3 bases; bases with no gene match: 5. The CDR3 covers 14 residues. Germline CDR1 DFQATT, CDR2 SNEGSKA (reference sequence). This receptor was taken from a human donor in good health. Some libraries in this study had Jurkat cell RNA spiked in. The rearrangement joins TRBV20-1 to TRBJ2-2; 9 bases are a match to TRBD1. Source material: naive CD8+ T cells from blood, with Jurkat cell RNA spiked in. Subset reported: FACS-sorted CD8+CD4-CCR7+CD45RA+ naive T cells. This CDR3 reads CSARDRGGSGELFF. Here the CDR3 DNA reads TGCAGTGCTAGGGACAGGGGAGGATCCGGGGAGCTGTTTTTT.